This entry lists 8 T cell receptor beta chains sequenced from one sample in a study of shared clonotypes between healthy human individuals. Produced via immunoSEQ multiplex PCR; TCRdb's table is partial and in-frame only. This sample has about 1,900,000 clones; about 95% occur once, and the top ten carry under 1.5%. Terminally differentiated effector memory CD45RA+ cells were excluded by CCR7 positive selection of CD45RO-negative cells. Material for sequencing was naive CD8+ T cells sorted from blood. Receptors were obtained from a man between 18 and 35 years old in good health.

The chain couples TRBV6-1 to TRBJ1-1, with a weak D call TRBD1 (5 bases). V was shortened by 6 bases and J by 5 bases, with 10 bases between the two germline ends. The CDR3 length is 12 residues. Germline V lookup: CDR1 MNHNS, CDR2 SASEGT. In DNA, the CDR3 is TGTGCCAGCAGGTTGCAGGGTACTGAAGCTTTCTTT. Translated, it gives CASRLQGTEAFF.

With respect to this clone: The same CDR3 also results from other DNA sequences found in this sample. This chain joins TRBV7-8 and TRBJ2-7, with D possibly matching TRBD2 (5 bases). V lost 1 base and J 3 bases, leaving 10 bases between the germline ends. Germline values: CDR1 SGHVS, CDR2 FQNEAQ. This CDR3 is built from 14 residues. The CDR3 DNA reads TGTGCCAGCAGCTTAGGGACGGGGAACTACGAGCAGTACTTC. It codes for CASSLGTGNYEQYF.

The chain links TRBV11-3 to TRBJ2-2, with D perhaps TRBD1 (6 bases). Looked up from germline, CDR1 is SGHNT and CDR2 is YENEEA. CDR3 length: 18 residues. Deletions cut 2 bases from V and 1 base from J, with 17 bases between. The CDR3 DNA is TGTGCCAGCAGCTTAAGGGGCCGTGGGACACTGAACACCGGGGAGCTGTTTTTT. Its protein product is CASSLRGRGTLNTGELFF.

The V and J genes are TRBV13 and TRBJ2-1; 7 bases fit TRBD2. Germline lookup yields CDR1 PRHDT and CDR2 FYEKMQ (reference sequence). The V and J ends lost 4 bases and 8 bases, in that order; junction bases with no gene match: 8. CDR3 length: 14 amino acids. The CDR3 is CASSSRLAGYEQFF. The CDR3 region has the DNA TGTGCCAGCAGCTCCCGACTAGCAGGATATGAGCAGTTCTTC.

The chain combines TRBV27 with TRBJ2-1, with 7 bases matching TRBD1. The V segment lost 3 bases and the J segment 8 bases; nucleotides outside the gene matches: 10. The germline gives CDR1 MNHEY, CDR2 SMNVEV (reference sequence). This CDR3 region has 15 residues. CDR3 residues: CASSFTGAELDEQFF. The CDR3 bases are TGTGCCAGCAGTTTTACAGGGGCAGAGTTGGATGAGCAGTTCTTC.

J is TRBJ1-2 and V is TRBV2, with TRBD1 identical over 8 bases. Trimming took 0 bases from V and 5 from J; bases not matched to a gene: 5. Per germline, CDR1 SNHLY and CDR2 FYNNEI. This CDR3 has 15 amino acids. The CDR3 loop is CASSEALDRVYGYTF. In DNA form, the CDR3 reads TGTGCCAGCAGTGAAGCGCTGGACAGGGTGTATGGCTACACCTTC.

Notes on this clone: At the DNA level, this CDR3 is encoded by other sequences in the same sample as well. This chain links TRBV11-2 with TRBJ2-7; D gene unclear. Trimming cost V 2 bases and J 1 base, with 6 bases left between them. The CDR3 loop spans 13 amino acids. The germline gives CDR1 SGHAT, CDR2 FQNNGV. The DNA of the CDR3 is TGTGCCAGCAGCTTAAGTCCTTCCTACGAGCAGTACTTC. This encodes CASSLSPSYEQYF.

The CDR3: CAWSVMTGEKLFF. The CDR3 nucleotides are TGTGCCTGGAGTGTGATGACAGGGGAAAAACTGTTTTTT. The chain recombines TRBV30 with TRBJ1-4, with 7 bases aligning to TRBD1. With 0 bases clipped from V and 8 bases from J, the junction kept 3 bases outside the gene matches. Germline V lookup: CDR1 GTSNPN, CDR2 SVGIG (reference sequence). This CDR3 contains 13 residues.